A single sample gave rise to the 28 T cell receptor beta chains below, sequenced in a study of cytomegalovirus exposure and HLA in healthy donors. Both 60 Vbeta primers and 13 Jbeta primers went into the PCR. Sequencing used immunoSEQ multiplex PCR; TCRdb keeps in-frame clones, though not all of them. Of about 150,000 clones in the sample, around 80% were seen once. Sequencing was done on a sample of PBMCs. These receptors all stem from a woman in her thirties or forties in good health and CMV-seropositive.

The CDR3 DNA reads as TGTGCCAGTAGTATAAAAGGGGGCTTTTCCTACGAGCAGTACTTC. Amino acid sequence: CASSIKGGFSYEQYF. The chain uses TRBV19 and TRBJ2-7; 7 nucleotides line up with TRBD1. The CDR3 has 15 amino acids. Per germline, CDR1 LNHDA and CDR2 SQIVND (reference sequence). The V segment lost 2 bases and the J segment 1 base; nucleotides outside the gene matches: 5.

This chain joins TRBV6-1 and TRBJ1-1, with 8 bases identical to TRBD1. The trim removed 2 bases at V and 0 bases at J, leaving 5 bases unmatched. Germline V gene data show CDR1 as MNHNS and CDR2 as SASEGT. CDR3 length: 16 residues. The CDR3 sequence: CASSEIRGLLNTEAFF. CDR3 nucleotide sequence: TGTGCCAGCAGTGAAATCAGGGGGCTACTGAACACTGAAGCTTTCTTT.

The rearrangement joins TRBV6-5 to TRBJ2-7; D is perhaps TRBD1 (5 bases). V lost 7 bases and J 1 base, leaving 14 bases between the germline ends. This CDR3 region has 14 residues. Germline CDR1 reads MNHEY; CDR2 reads SVGAGI. CDR3 region: CASNPTASSYEQYF. The DNA for the CDR3 is TGTGCCAGCAACCCGACAGCCTCTTCCTACGAGCAGTACTTC.

This clone was recorded once. The chain uses TRBV27 and TRBJ2-7; the D gene is possibly TRBD2 (5 bases). V lost 6 bases and J lost 6, with 18 bases in between. Germline assignment: CDR1 MNHEY and CDR2 SMNVEV (reference sequence). The CDR3 runs to 14 residues. Here the CDR3 DNA reads TGTGCCAGCAGAGGAGGTAGCATCCGACTCGAGCAGTACTTC. It translates to CASRGGSIRLEQYF.

The chain has TRBV10-3 and TRBJ2-1, with TRBD2 identical over 7 bases. This CDR3 contains 12 residues. V trimming: 8 bases; J trimming: 6 bases; junction bases outside the gene matches: 4. Per the germline V gene, CDR1 is ENHRY and CDR2 is SYGVKD. As DNA, the CDR3 is TGTGCCATCGGGGAGGGTTCCAATGAGCAGTTCTTC. Protein: CAIGEGSNEQFF.

This clone was observed a single time. The chain uses TRBV11-1 and TRBJ2-4; 7 nucleotides align to TRBD1. Unmatched junction bases numbered 10, after V lost 5 bases and J lost 0 bases. Germline V gene sequence: CDR1 SGHAT, CDR2 FQDESV (reference sequence). The CDR3 has 17 amino acids. The CDR3 DNA follows: TGTGCCAGCAGCCCGAGGACAGGCGACCTAGCCAAAAACATTCAGTACTTC. Translating gives CASSPRTGDLAKNIQYF.

This chain uses TRBV4-1 with TRBJ1-2; D uncertain. CDR1 is MGHRA, CDR2 YSYEKL, per germline. This CDR3 spans 13 amino acids. Trimming left V 0 bases short and J 3 bases short, with 5 bases between. Here the CDR3 reads CASSQDTYYGYTF. CDR3 in DNA: TGCGCCAGCAGCCAAGACACTTACTATGGCTACACCTTC.

The gene calls are TRBV27 and TRBJ2-2; weak D call: TRBD2 (6 bases). Trimming left V 2 bases short and J 4 bases short, with 23 bases between. The CDR3 runs to 19 residues. Germline CDR1 reads MNHEY; CDR2 reads SMNVEV (reference sequence). CDR3 nucleotides: TGTGCCAGCAGTTTAGAGGGGAGGTTTGGCGGAGGCAGCACCGGGGAGCTGTTTTTT. It codes for CASSLEGRFGGGSTGELFF.

CDR3 region: CASTTGVQPQHF. The CDR3 DNA reads as TGTGCCAGCACCACGGGGGTCCAGCCCCAGCATTTT. The chain joins TRBV27 to TRBJ1-5; a possible D gene is TRBD1 (5 bases). V dropped 7 bases and J dropped 7 bases, with 11 bases sitting between them. Germline CDR1 is MNHEY and CDR2 is SMNVEV (reference sequence). The CDR3 has 12 residues.

The rearrangement uses TRBV27 and TRBJ2-1, with 10 bases lining up with TRBD1. J was trimmed by 10 bases and V by 3 bases; bases with no gene match: 9. The CDR3 has 15 residues. Germline CDR1 and CDR2: MNHEY and SMNVEV (reference sequence). The chain's CDR3 is CASSLRDRGWLEQFF. In DNA form, the CDR3 reads TGTGCCAGCAGTTTGCGGGACAGGGGTTGGCTGGAGCAGTTCTTC.

In DNA, the CDR3 is TGTGCCAGCAGCGCACAGGGGTTCTATGGCTACACCTTC. It codes for CASSAQGFYGYTF. The chain is built from TRBV7-2 and TRBJ1-2; 7 positions match TRBD1. After removal of 5 bases from V and 4 bases from J, the junction contained 4 bases not matched to a gene. Per the germline V gene, CDR1 is SGHTA and CDR2 is FQGNSA. The CDR3 sequence is 13 residues long.

The chain recombines TRBV7-7 with TRBJ2-2; the D gene is possibly TRBD2 (5 bases). Germline V gene sequence: CDR1 SSHAT, CDR2 FNYEAQ (reference sequence). The CDR3 has 14 amino acids. The ends were cut back, 5 bases at V and 5 bases at J, with 12 bases in the middle. CDR3 nucleotide sequence: TGTGCCAGCAGCGGCGTCAGCGGAACCGGGGAGCTGTTTTTT. It specifies CASSGVSGTGELFF.

The table lists this clone with a count of one. The genes are TRBV28 and TRBJ1-4, with D possibly being TRBD1 (5 bases). The CDR3 contains 14 residues. V shed 3 bases and J shed 8 bases, with 13 bases lying between them. CDR1 and CDR2 (germline): MDHEN, SYDVKM. The CDR3 DNA sequence: TGTGCCAGCAGTTTTTATAAGGGGCGCGAAAAACTGTTTTTT. Amino acid sequence: CASSFYKGREKLFF.

This chain links TRBV7-3 with TRBJ2-3; a possible D gene is TRBD1 (5 bases). Trimming cost V 5 bases and J 5 bases, with 17 bases left between them. The CDR3 extends over 15 amino acids. Germline lookup yields CDR1 SGHTA and CDR2 FQGTGA. The CDR3 spells CASSPGLGHRDTQYF. The CDR3 DNA reads as TGTGCCAGCAGCCCCGGGCTGGGGCATAGAGATACGCAGTATTTT.

J is TRBJ2-7 and V is TRBV4-1; 9 bases line up with TRBD1. Germline assignment: CDR1 MGHRA and CDR2 YSYEKL. The V segment lost 1 base and the J segment 7 bases; nucleotides outside the gene matches: 8. This CDR3 has 15 amino acids. In nucleotides, the CDR3 is TGCGCCAGCAGCCAAGGGGCGGGACAGGGCCATGAGCAGTACTTC. Translation gives CASSQGAGQGHEQYF.

The rearrangement links TRBV6-6 to TRBJ2-7; D ambiguous. Trimming took off 7 bases at V and 6 bases at J, with 22 bases between the two ends. Germline V CDR1 and CDR2: MNHNY, SVGAGI (reference sequence). This CDR3 is built from 15 residues. The CDR3 DNA reads as TGTGCCAGCACCTCCTACTTGGGCCGCGTTCGCGAGCAGTACTTC. Translating it yields CASTSYLGRVREQYF.

This clone was counted a few times. The rearrangement joins TRBV6-5 to TRBJ1-2; 12 positions match TRBD1. The germline CDR1 and CDR2 sequences are MNHEY and SVGAGI. V shed 5 bases, J shed 2 bases, and the junction held 3 bases outside the gene matches. The CDR3 length is 15 residues. Here the CDR3 reads CASSGGTGGNYGYTF. For the CDR3, the DNA is TGTGCCAGCAGTGGGGGGACAGGGGGCAACTATGGCTACACCTTC.

This clone was seen a single time. CDR3 loop: CASSEYSGQGGSNYGYTF. As DNA, the CDR3 is TGTGCCAGCAGTGAATACTCGGGACAGGGGGGCTCCAACTATGGCTACACCTTC. The chain employs TRBV25-1 and TRBJ1-2; 11 bases align to TRBD1. V lost 0 bases and J lost 2; bases outside the gene matches: 8. This CDR3 is 18 amino acids long. In germline, CDR1 is MGHDK, CDR2 SYGVNS.

The chain has TRBV6-5 and TRBJ2-1; D possibly corresponds to TRBD2 (5 bases). Germline CDR1 MNHEY, CDR2 SVGAGI. The V end lost 4 bases, the J end lost 5 bases, and 18 bases lay between the germline ends. This CDR3 is 16 amino acids long. CDR3 sequence: CASSLERNRINNEQFF. CDR3 nucleotide sequence: TGTGCCAGCAGTTTAGAGCGGAATCGAATAAACAATGAGCAGTTCTTC.

The V gene is TRBV5-4, the J gene TRBJ2-7, with 7 bases fitting TRBD2. V dropped 5 bases and J dropped 6; count of bases not matched to a gene: 14. The CDR3 covers 15 residues. The germline V gene has CDR1 SGHNT and CDR2 YYREEE (reference sequence). The CDR3, as DNA: TGTGCCAGCAGATCCGCCGGCGGGAGATTCTCCGAGCAGTACTTC. Translation: CASRSAGGRFSEQYF.

The chain links TRBV2 to TRBJ2-7; 10 bases map to TRBD1. V lost 6 bases and J lost 6; bases outside the gene matches: 8. The CDR3 is made up of 14 amino acids. Germline loops: CDR1 SNHLY, CDR2 FYNNEI. The CDR3 region is CASRPGQGRLEQYF. DNA of the CDR3: TGTGCCAGCAGACCGGGACAGGGGCGTCTCGAGCAGTACTTC.

CDR3 residues: CASSQALGETQYF. The CDR3 nucleotides are TGTGCCAGCAGCCAAGCGCTGGGAGAGACCCAGTACTTC. This chain joins TRBV7-3 and TRBJ2-5, with D unclear. V was clipped by 5 bases and J by 4 bases, with 11 bases between them. The CDR3 is 13 amino acids. Per germline, CDR1 SGHTA and CDR2 FQGTGA.

This clone was detected only a few times. The chain employs TRBV5-8 and TRBJ1-2; TRBD1 is a possible D gene (5 bases). CDR3 length: 16 amino acids. V lost 4 bases to trimming and J lost 1 base, with 17 bases between them. Germline V gene lookup returns CDR1 SGHTS and CDR2 YDEGEE. The CDR3, as DNA: TGTGCCAGCAGCACCTCCGGACATAACGATAACTATGGCTACACCTTC. This sequence encodes CASSTSGHNDNYGYTF.

The rearrangement joins TRBV5-4 to TRBJ2-7; 12 bases fit TRBD2. J lost 0 bases, V lost 4 bases, and 2 bases had no gene match. Per germline, CDR1 SGHNT and CDR2 YYREEE (reference sequence). There are 15 residues in the CDR3. The DNA of the CDR3 is TGTGCCAGCAGCAAGACTAGCGGGAGCTCCTACGAGCAGTACTTC. It yields the protein CASSKTSGSSYEQYF.

The chain carries TRBV15 and TRBJ2-1, with D possibly TRBD1 on 5 matching bases. CDR3 length: 17 amino acids. Trimming took off 0 bases at V and 8 bases at J, with 20 bases between the two ends. Germline loops: CDR1 LNHNV, CDR2 YYDKDF (reference sequence). DNA for the CDR3: TGTGCCACCAGCAGAGAGCGGACAAGGCGGTTTAGGGATGAGCAGTTCTTC. It encodes CATSRERTRRFRDEQFF.

The chain uses TRBV29-1 and TRBJ2-1; 7 nucleotides agree with TRBD1. The germline CDR1 and CDR2 sequences are SQVTM and ANQGSEA. This CDR3 contains 15 residues. Trimming cost V 2 bases and J 4 bases; bases outside gene matches: 8. CDR3: CSVEPQGETYNEQFF. In nucleotides, the CDR3 is TGCAGCGTTGAACCCCAGGGGGAGACGTACAATGAGCAGTTCTTC.

The gene calls are TRBV27 and TRBJ2-2, with D possibly TRBD2 on 5 matching bases. Deletions cut 5 bases from V and 7 bases from J, with 11 bases between. The CDR3 is 13 amino acids. The germline V gene encodes CDR1 MNHEY and CDR2 SMNVEV (reference sequence). In DNA, the CDR3 is TGTGCCAGCAGTCTGGGGAGCGGCGGGGAGCTGTTTTTT. It codes for CASSLGSGGELFF.

V and J are TRBV5-1 and TRBJ2-2; TRBD2 aligns across 13 bases. This CDR3 is built from 15 residues. J lost 4 bases, V lost 7 bases, and 4 bases had no gene match. Looked up from germline, CDR1 is SGHRS and CDR2 is YFSETQ. The CDR3 DNA reads as TGCGCCAGCGGGACTAGCGGGGATGGCACCGGGGAGCTGTTTTTT. The encoded protein is CASGTSGDGTGELFF. Based on the CDR3 plus reference TRBV5-1 and TRBJ2-2, the full variable domain is KAGVTQTPRYLIKTRGQQVTLSCSPISGHRSVSWYQQTPGQGLQFLFEYFSETQRNKGNFPGRFSGRQFSNSRSEMNVSTLELGDSALYLCASGTSGDGTGELFFGEGSRLTVL.